The 21 T cell receptor beta chains given below trace back to one sample, sequenced in a study of blood T cell repertoires in COVID-19. The assay was immunoSEQ multiplex PCR, and TCRdb's table has in-frame clones only and misses some. The repertoire has 120,000 to 150,000 clones, more than 75% of them found once; the top ten carry roughly two fifths. Sample: peripheral blood. The receptor set was obtained from a man aged 50 to 59 who had recovered from COVID-19.

This sequence joins TRBV5-6 and TRBJ1-1; tentative D call: TRBD1 (5 bases). Germline V CDR1 and CDR2: SGHDT, YYEEEE. CDR3 length equals 14 residues. V shed 7 bases and J shed 2 bases, with 15 bases lying between them. The CDR3 DNA reads as TGTGCCAGCTTCCGCGGGGGGATAAACACTGAAGCTTTCTTT. Encoded protein: CASFRGGINTEAFF.

The rearrangement joins TRBV2 to TRBJ1-2; D gene ambiguous. The CDR3 loop spans 14 amino acids. Trimming stripped 3 bases from V and 4 bases from J, with 12 bases between. Germline V CDR1 and CDR2: SNHLY, FYNNEI. CDR3 region: CASSEGGQPYGYTF. The CDR3 region has the DNA TGTGCCAGCAGTGAGGGAGGGCAGCCCTATGGCTACACCTTC.

As to this clone: The identical CDR3 is also encoded by other nucleotide sequences in the sample. The V gene is TRBV18, the J gene TRBJ1-4, with D maybe TRBD1 (5 bases). Germline lookup yields CDR1 KGHSH and CDR2 LQKENI. Trimming took off 6 bases at V and 8 bases at J, with 13 bases between the two ends. The length of the CDR3 is 13 residues. The chain's CDR3 is CASSPGEGEKLFF. CDR3 bases: TGTGCCAGCTCCCCGGGGGAAGGGGAAAAACTGTTTTTT.

The chain links TRBV3-1 (or the pseudogene TRBV3-2) to TRBJ2-5; the match to TRBD2 covers 12 bases. The CDR3 runs 18 residues. V gave up 4 bases and J gave up 5 bases; unmatched junction bases: 14. Germline V gene data show CDR1 as LGHDT and CDR2 as YNNKEL (reference sequence). The chain's CDR3 is CASSPLLQTSGGMETQYF. DNA of the CDR3: TGTGCCAGCAGCCCGCTTCTCCAGACTAGCGGGGGAATGGAGACCCAGTACTTC.

The chain combines TRBV7-2 with TRBJ1-4; TRBD1 aligns across 7 bases. Germline assignment: CDR1 SGHTA and CDR2 FQGNSA. The J segment lost 5 bases and the V segment lost 5 bases, leaving 5 bases of the junction unmatched. The CDR3 contains 14 residues. CDR3 protein: CASSRQQGNEKLFF. Here the CDR3 DNA reads TGTGCCAGCAGCCGCCAACAGGGGAATGAAAAACTGTTTTTT.

This rearrangement joins TRBV9 to TRBJ2-7; D possibly corresponds to TRBD2 (6 bases). Trimming took off 2 bases at V and 0 bases at J, with 12 bases between the two ends. CDR3 length: 15 residues. In germline, CDR1 is SGDLS, CDR2 YYNGEE. The CDR3 DNA follows: TGTGCCAGCAGCGTGGAGGACGGGAGCTCCTACGAGCAGTACTTC. Amino acid sequence: CASSVEDGSSYEQYF.

The chain employs TRBV5-6 and TRBJ1-2, with 7 bases that match TRBD1. The germline CDR1 and CDR2 sequences are SGHDT and YYEEEE. CDR3 length: 15 residues. J gave up 1 base and V 2 bases, and 5 bases lay outside the gene matches. CDR3 region: CASSFTGTVNYGYTF. The CDR3 DNA follows: TGTGCCAGCAGCTTTACCGGGACAGTTAACTATGGCTACACCTTC.

The CDR3 DNA is TGTGCCAGCAGTTTAACCCCAAATCGCGGGGAGACCCAGTACTTC. Translation: CASSLTPNRGETQYF. The J gene is TRBJ2-5, the V gene TRBV27; D might be TRBD2 (5 bases). Germline V gene sequence: CDR1 MNHEY, CDR2 SMNVEV (reference sequence). V lost 2 bases and J 5 bases, leaving 15 bases between the germline ends. The CDR3 loop spans 15 amino acids.

CDR3 sequence: CASTLIGGGAEEQYF. The CDR3 DNA reads TGTGCCAGCACCCTTATCGGCGGGGGGGCGGAAGAGCAGTACTTC. J is TRBJ2-7 and V is TRBV11-2, with TRBD2 identical over 9 bases. Trimming removed 7 bases from V and 7 bases from J; junction bases left unmatched: 14. The germline V gene has CDR1 SGHAT and CDR2 FQNNGV. This CDR3 is built from 15 residues.

In this sample, this clone turned up a few times. V usage is TRBV6-4 and J usage is TRBJ1-1; D is undetermined. The V end lost 6 bases, the J end lost 1 base, and 3 bases lay between the germline ends. In germline, CDR1 is MRHNA, CDR2 SNTAGT. This CDR3 has 11 amino acids. The CDR3 nucleotides read TGTGCCAGCAGCCGGAACACTGAAGCTTTCTTT. The encoded protein is CASSRNTEAFF.

V gene TRBV18 combines with J gene TRBJ1-1; a weak D match, TRBD1 (6 bases). Trimming removed 3 bases from V and 4 bases from J, with 12 bases in between. Germline CDR1 and CDR2: KGHSH and LQKENI. This CDR3 is 14 amino acids long. In DNA form, the CDR3 reads TGTGCCAGCTCACCGGCAGGGGCTATCACTGAAGCTTTCTTT. Translating gives CASSPAGAITEAFF.

This clone has just one count. The chain's CDR3 is CASSREAGGPTGELFF. CDR3 sequence (DNA): TGTGCCAGCAGCAGAGAAGCGGGGGGGCCCACCGGGGAGCTGTTTTTT. The gene calls are TRBV7-2 and TRBJ2-2; 10 nucleotides match TRBD2. Trimming cost V 5 bases and J 4 bases; bases outside gene matches: 7. The CDR3 loop spans 16 amino acids. Germline CDR1 is SGHTA and CDR2 is FQGNSA.

The chain links TRBV18 to TRBJ1-6; D not resolved. V was cut by 2 bases and J by 0 bases, with 11 bases left in between. This CDR3 has 17 residues. The germline V gene encodes CDR1 KGHSH and CDR2 LQKENI. The CDR3 DNA is TGTGCCAGCTCACCAGAGGGCGGATTCTCCTATAATTCACCCCTCCACTTT. Its protein is CASSPEGGFSYNSPLHF.

The chain recombines TRBV11-3 with TRBJ2-2, with 10 bases lining up with TRBD2. CDR1 SGHNT and CDR2 YENEEA come from the germline V gene. This CDR3 is 16 amino acids long. The V and J ends lost 5 bases and 3 bases, in that order; junction bases with no gene match: 6. In DNA form, the CDR3 reads TGTGCCAGCAGCCCTGGGACTAGCGTGGACACCGGGGAGCTGTTTTTT. Translated: CASSPGTSVDTGELFF.

The chain recombines TRBV5-6 with TRBJ1-5; TRBD1 aligns across 9 bases. The germline gives CDR1 SGHDT, CDR2 YYEEEE. V lost 2 bases and J lost 6; bases outside the gene matches: 6. The CDR3 totals 15 residues. This CDR3 is CASSLGTGRFQPQHF. CDR3 nucleotide sequence: TGTGCCAGCAGCTTAGGGACAGGGAGGTTTCAGCCCCAGCATTTT.

The chain carries TRBV19 and TRBJ1-4, with 7 bases identical to TRBD1. J lost 0 bases, V lost 4 bases, and 8 bases had no gene match. The germline gives CDR1 LNHDA, CDR2 SQIVND (reference sequence). The CDR3 runs to 17 residues. For the CDR3, the DNA is TGTGCCAGTAGTAGGGACAGTGCGTTAGCAACTAATGAAAAACTGTTTTTT. The encoded protein is CASSRDSALATNEKLFF.

CDR3 residues: CASSQRVPAGTGGSSSGNTIYF. The CDR3 region has the DNA TGCGCCAGCAGCCAACGTGTACCTGCCGGGACAGGGGGATCTAGCTCTGGAAACACCATATATTTT. The J gene is TRBJ1-3, the V gene TRBV4-3; 11 nucleotides align to TRBD1. CDR1 and CDR2 (germline): LGHNA, YSLEER. This CDR3 spans 22 amino acids. V trimming: 2 bases; J trimming: 0 bases; junction bases outside the gene matches: 18.

This chain links TRBV9 with TRBJ1-1, with TRBD1 identical over 7 bases. The CDR3 sequence is 17 residues long. Looked up from germline, CDR1 is SGDLS and CDR2 is YYNGEE. V lost 4 bases and J lost 4; bases outside the gene matches: 16. The CDR3, as DNA: TGTGCCAGCAGCCCCGTCCAAGGGGGCTGGCGAAGCACTGAAGCTTTCTTT. It specifies CASSPVQGGWRSTEAFF.

This clone was found once. The V call is TRBV14, the J call TRBJ1-1; a weak D match, TRBD1 (6 bases). The CDR3 runs 15 residues. Germline CDR1 and CDR2: SGHDN and FVKESK. Trimming removed 1 base at V and 10 bases at J, with 19 bases between. DNA of the CDR3: TGTGCCAGCAGCCAAGGGTCCGGGAACAGGGCAATAGCTTTCTTT. This encodes CASSQGSGNRAIAFF.

The chain links TRBV27 to TRBJ1-4; 9 nucleotides align to TRBD1. This CDR3 has 18 amino acids. In germline, CDR1 is MNHEY, CDR2 SMNVEV (reference sequence). Unmatched junction bases numbered 7, after V lost 0 bases and J lost 2 bases. The CDR3 nucleotides read TGTGCCAGCAGTTTATCCGGACAGGGGAGGCGGACTAATGAAAAACTGTTTTTT. Its protein product is CASSLSGQGRRTNEKLFF.

This chain uses TRBV7-2 with TRBJ1-5; no definite D call. The CDR3 is made up of 16 amino acids. V lost 3 bases, J lost 9 bases, and 21 bases lay in between. CDR1 SGHTA and CDR2 FQGNSA come from the germline V gene. The CDR3 protein is CASSLNVFSLPGPQHF. The CDR3 DNA sequence: TGTGCCAGCAGCTTGAATGTTTTTAGCTTACCGGGGCCCCAGCATTTT.